This T cell receptor beta chain was sequenced during a study of blood T cell repertoires in COVID-19. Across the study: T cells, B-cell-depleted T cells, or PBMCs supplied cDNA or gDNA.

The data were produced by immunoSEQ multiplex PCR, yet TCRdb's version contains in-frame clones alone and is incomplete. The top ten clones hold 3.5% to 4.5% of a sample with 350,000 or so clones, about 86% of them seen once. Per germline, CDR1 KGHDR and CDR2 SFDVKD. Germline trimming cut 6 bases from V and 2 bases from J; bases unmatched to any gene: 17. The CDR3 covers 19 residues. The rearrangement links TRBV24-1 to TRBJ2-3, with 9 bases that match TRBD2. The TCR originated in a woman aged 40 to 55 with acute COVID-19. Sequencing was done on a sample of PBMCs or T cells enriched from blood (not recorded which). This CDR3 reads CATSPFVAGGPPHTDTQYF. DNA of the CDR3: TGTGCCACCAGTCCCTTTGTGGCGGGAGGGCCCCCGCACACAGATACGCAGTATTTT.